This paragraph covers one T cell receptor (beta chain) sequence. The clone's antigen remains unknown. Base qualities were left out, and no much larger clone turns up one base away. Using the deep immunoSEQ assay, multiplex PCR amplified TCR CDR3 regions from genomic DNA. Genomic DNA extracted from each cell subset was distributed evenly over all wells of several immunoSEQ 96-well plates, and each plate served as one replicate. For sorted subsets, approximately 190 ng genomic DNA, equal to 25,000 to 35,000 T cell genomes, was loaded into each replicate PCR. The purified libraries were quantified using a Qubit 3.0 fluorometer, sized with a Bioanalyzer 2100, and then quantified again using the KAPA Library Quantification kit. A separate single-read 150-cycle Illumina NextSeq 550 flow cell was used to sequence each immunoSEQ 96-well plate. Per the authors' processing: Because the immunoSEQ output included only junctional sequences and no quality scores, the filtering could not be the same as the filtering used for full-length reads. To assign V/J genes and CDR3, sequences were annotated using PyIR, a Python wrapper for IgBLAST v1.9, with IMGT germline references. Reads were removed for weak V/J assignments (E-value above 1e-6), missing CDR3, stop codons, out-of-frame junctions, or ambiguous translated residues. V3J clonotypes were defined as sequences sharing an identical inferred V gene, J gene, and CDR3 amino acid sequence. The percentage overlap between two repertoires was calculated by dividing the number of shared unique clonotypes by the size of the smaller repertoire. Three approaches were used to assess repertoire richness: RTK rarefaction, the Chao1 estimator, and Recon v2.1 estimates of unobserved clonotypes. For all TCRbeta clonotypes obtained by the gDNA method from a few donors, generation probabilities were computed with OLGA. The immuneACCESS repertoire file appears here via TCRdb, limited to in-frame rearrangements. These files lack a portion of the clones; in checked studies, under half of the deficit traces to unresolved V genes, and the cause of the others is not known. V and J calls and clone size come straight from that table; D and trimming were deduced from the DNA. In all, the sample holds approximately 2,000,000 clones, and under 95% of those were seen once. Together, the top ten hold 0.37% of the sample.

The donors were healthy, HIV-negative adults with no recently reported acute infections or vaccinations. Every donor was a Caucasian adult living in Nashville, Tennessee, USA. CD4+ T cells were enriched by magnetic negative selection; naive cells were then positively selected on CD45RA, and the negative fraction formed the memory subset. Blood was collected by leukapheresis, and PBMCs were isolated by Ficoll-Histopaque density gradient centrifugation and then cryopreserved in liquid nitrogen vapor phase. Analytical flow cytometry was used to check the purity and quantity of every magnetically sorted T cell population. Genomic DNA was isolated from every sorted fraction and measured by UV absorbance on a Nanodrop 2000c. The entry originates in a study of shared clonotypes between healthy human individuals (dated by TCRdb to about 2020). Notes on the research overall: The cohort included a few men and two women between 18 and 49 years of age. For each donor, three plates each were used for CD4 naive and CD4 memory, two plates were used for CD8 naive, and one plate was used for CD8 memory. The study deeply sequenced blood TCR repertoires of about 5 healthy adults to estimate repertoire size and the extent of clonotype sharing between individuals. Different laboratories and diverse techniques were used to prepare libraries and sequence TCR repertoires, to increase sequencing depth and limit assay-specific biases. Each donor's leukapheresis produced roughly between roughly 0.85 and 9.5 billion PBMCs.

The CDR3 goes from the cysteine to the phenylalanine over 16 residues. The kept DNA is CDR3 alone, 48 bases in frame from the first base. V trim: 0 bases; J trim: 5 bases; unmatched bases: 7. In the germline V gene, CDR1 corresponds to LGHNA and CDR2 to YSLEER. Points the paper makes about the study in general: Based on pairwise subsampling, the degree of clonotype sharing among donors was expected to be affected by sequencing depth. About 4.5% of naive CD4, around 4% of naive CD8, around 2.3% of memory CD4, and more than 0.35% of memory CD8 clonotypes were shared across a few donors. Estimated clonotype richness was generally larger for naive than for memory subsets. Compared with non-shared clonotypes, the clonotypes found in all four sorted-subset donors had higher generation probabilities. Rarefaction of sorted-subset datasets indicated incomplete sequencing despite the large sequencing depth. Sampling was restricted to blood, and TCR repertoires in tissues likely differ from the TCR repertoires found in blood. Because the study included a small number of donors, the genetic and exposure-history diversity represented was limited.

The receptor's source is a man younger than 35 in good health. Some clones in this sample may be carry-over from other donors' samples. The specimen was naive CD4+ T cells from PBMCs. The cell subset or site tag for this specimen amounts to: CD45RA+ positively selected. Recombination connected TRBV4-3 to TRBJ1-5; a stretch of 7 junction bases matches TRBD1. The encoded CDR3 is CASSQDWGQNYQPQHF. Here is the DNA: TGCGCCAGCAGCCAAGATTGGGGACAGAACTATCAGCCCCAGCATTTT.